These 26 T cell receptor beta chains originate from one sample sequenced in a study of T cells in Graves' hyperthyroidism and ophthalmopathy. Amplification of TCR beta CDR3 regions was performed using RNA transcripts as template. A first-round RT-PCR of the TCR CDR3 used the HTBI primer set. TCRdb processed the multiplex PCR reads anew with MiXCR; each CDR3 protein has one entry. Of almost 600,000 distinct CDR3 sequences in the sample, 46% were seen once. The material sequenced was peripheral blood or thyroid tissue (not recorded which). The source of these receptors is a young woman with Graves' hyperthyroidism.

This chain joins TRBV6-2 or TRBV6-3 and TRBJ2-7; 8 positions match TRBD1. Unmatched junction bases numbered 10, after V lost 2 bases and J lost 7 bases. Germline V gene lookup returns CDR1 MNHEY and CDR2 SVGEGT. This CDR3 has 15 amino acids. In DNA form, the CDR3 reads TGTGCCAGCAGTTACAAGTGGGGACAGGACAATGAGCAGTACTTC. The encoded protein is CASSYKWGQDNEQYF.

This clonotype was counted only a few times. V usage is TRBV20-1 and J usage is TRBJ2-2; the match to TRBD2 covers 10 bases. V shed 5 bases and J 1 base; nucleotides not matched to a gene: 4. Germline CDR1 is DFQATT and CDR2 is SNEGSKA (reference sequence). The CDR3 extends over 15 amino acids. This CDR3 is CSAPAGGGNTGELFF. The DNA of the CDR3 is TGCAGTGCTCCAGCGGGAGGGGGGAACACCGGGGAGCTGTTTTTT.

This clonotype was counted many times. The genes are TRBV25-1 and TRBJ1-1, with a weak D call TRBD1 (5 bases). The CDR3 covers 11 residues. V was shortened by 6 bases and J by 4 bases, with 6 bases between the two germline ends. Germline CDR1 and CDR2: MGHDK and SYGVNS. CDR3 sequence reads: CASRDITEAFF. The CDR3 DNA follows: TGTGCCAGCAGGGACATCACTGAAGCTTTCTTT.

The chain carries TRBV7-2 and TRBJ2-7; 7 bases fit TRBD2. The CDR3 is 14 amino acids. V lost 3 bases and J lost 7; bases outside the gene matches: 9. Germline CDR1 reads SGHTA; CDR2 reads FQGNSA. DNA of the CDR3: TGTGCCAGCAGCTTTGGGCGGGAGTACAGTGAGCAGTACTTC. It codes for CASSFGREYSEQYF.

This clonotype was found a few times. This rearrangement joins TRBV14 to TRBJ1-1; D is ambiguous. The CDR3 is made up of 14 amino acids. Trimming removed 2 bases at V and 4 bases at J, with 11 bases between. Germline CDR1 reads SGHDN; CDR2 reads FVKESK. The CDR3 coding sequence is TGTGCCAGCAGCCAAATCTTACGGCCCACTGAAGCTTTCTTT. It translates to CASSQILRPTEAFF.

V gene TRBV7-9 combines with J gene TRBJ2-7; the D gene is possibly TRBD2 (7 bases). Deletions cut 6 bases from V and 5 bases from J, with 26 bases between. CDR1 and CDR2 from the germline V gene are SEHNR and FQNEAQ (reference sequence). This CDR3 is 17 amino acids long. CDR3 nucleotide sequence: TGTGCCAGCAGTGCTAGAGATCAGGTCCAGCGGGACAACGAGCAGTACTTC. Protein product: CASSARDQVQRDNEQYF.

Many counts were recorded for this clonotype. The chain combines TRBV25-1 with TRBJ1-5, with D maybe TRBD1 (5 bases). Germline lookup yields CDR1 MGHDK and CDR2 SYGVNS. The CDR3 runs 17 residues. The V and J ends lost 6 bases and 7 bases respectively, with 25 bases between them. CDR3 region: CASRPSGVGRVDQPQHF. Here the CDR3 DNA reads TGTGCCAGCAGACCGTCTGGAGTGGGGCGTGTCGACCAGCCCCAGCATTTT.

This clonotype came up many times. The gene calls are TRBV4-1 and TRBJ1-3; D gene ambiguous. This CDR3 is built from 14 residues. V dropped 6 bases and J dropped 3 bases, with 12 bases sitting between them. Germline CDR1 is MGHRA and CDR2 is YSYEKL. For the CDR3, the DNA is TGCGCCAGCAGATCCGTGGAGGTTGGAAACACCATATATTTT. It codes for CASRSVEVGNTIYF.

This clonotype was detected ten times or more. J is TRBJ2-5 and V is TRBV25-1; 9 nucleotides agree with TRBD2. This CDR3 has 18 amino acids. The germline V gene has CDR1 MGHDK and CDR2 SYGVNS. Trimming took 4 bases from V and 2 from J; bases not matched to a gene: 14. DNA of the CDR3: TGTGCCAGCAGTGGGGGCGTGACTAGCGGCCCTCCTCAAGAGACCCAGTACTTC. Translation: CASSGGVTSGPPQETQYF.

The gene calls are TRBV11-2 and TRBJ2-1, with TRBD2 as a possible D gene (5 bases). The V gene's germline CDR1 is SGHAT and CDR2 FQNNGV. This CDR3 region has 14 residues. Trimming removed 0 bases at V and 3 bases at J, with 6 bases between. The CDR3 bases are TGTGCCAGCAGCTTAGACCGGGACTACAATGAGCAGTTCTTC. Amino acids: CASSLDRDYNEQFF.

This clonotype was seen many times. The rearrangement joins TRBV20-1 to TRBJ2-7, with TRBD2 matching over 10 bases. V gave up 8 bases and J gave up 0 bases; unmatched junction bases: 10. Germline CDR1 DFQATT, CDR2 SNEGSKA (reference sequence). The CDR3 covers 15 residues. The CDR3 loop reads CSPSVTSGPSYEQYF. DNA for the CDR3: TGCAGTCCTTCGGTGACTAGCGGGCCCTCCTACGAGCAGTACTTC.

This chain's CDR3 is CASSSPGAMNTEAFF. CDR3 DNA sequence: TGTGCCAGCAGCTCCCCGGGCGCGATGAACACTGAAGCTTTCTTT. V and J are TRBV13 and TRBJ1-1; D is unresolved. Trimming took 4 bases from V and 0 from J, leaving 12 bases between them. The CDR3 consists of 15 residues. CDR1 is PRHDT and CDR2 is FYEKMQ in the germline V gene (reference sequence).

The chain combines TRBV7-2 with TRBJ2-7; 7 positions agree with TRBD2. This CDR3 comprises 14 residues. The V segment lost 0 bases and the J segment 6 bases; nucleotides outside the gene matches: 5. CDR1 is SGHTA, CDR2 FQGNSA, per germline. CDR3 residues: CASSLAGGSCEQYF. The CDR3 coding sequence is TGTGCCAGCAGCTTAGCCGGGGGGAGCTGCGAGCAGTACTTC. Combining the CDR3 with reference TRBV7-2 and TRBJ2-7 gives the whole variable domain GAGVSQSPSNKVTEKGKDVELRCDPISGHTALYWYRQSLGQGLEFLIYFQGNSAPDKSGLPSDRFSAERTGGSVSTLTIQRTQQEDSAVYLCASSLAGGSCEQYFGPGTRLTVT.

About this clonotype: A much larger clone sits a single nucleotide away, making a read error possible. The rearrangement links TRBV27 to TRBJ1-2, with unresolved D. The germline gives CDR1 MNHEY, CDR2 SMNVEV (reference sequence). The CDR3 is 13 amino acids. CDR3 DNA sequence: TGTGCCAGCAGTTTATCCAATGGCTATGACTACACCTTC. It is translated as CASSLSNGYDYTF.

The gene calls are TRBV29-1 and TRBJ1-2; 7 positions agree with TRBD1. CDR3 size: 17 residues. V lost 1 base and J lost 2; bases outside the gene matches: 13. In germline, CDR1 is SQVTM, CDR2 ANQGSEA. In nucleotides, the CDR3 is TGCAGCGTTGAAGGCTCAAACCGACAGGGACCAAACTATGGCTACACCTTC. Translating gives CSVEGSNRQGPNYGYTF. The variable domain in full, with the rest retrieved from reference TRBV29-1 and TRBJ1-2, is SAVISQKPSRDICQRGTSLTIQCQVDSQVTMMFWYRQQPGQSLTLIATANQGSEATYESGFVIDKFPISRPNLTFSTLTVSNMSPEDSSIYLCSVEGSNRQGPNYGYTFGSGTRLTVV.

This clonotype has a count of ten or more. The chain uses TRBV6-2 or TRBV6-3 and TRBJ2-5; D may correspond to TRBD1 or TRBD2 (5 bases each). Germline V lookup: CDR1 MNHEY, CDR2 SVGEGT. The V and J ends lost 6 bases and 5 bases respectively, with 10 bases between them. The CDR3 is 12 residues long. The CDR3 loop is CASRLEGETQYF. The CDR3, as DNA: TGTGCCAGCAGGCTAGAGGGGGAGACCCAGTACTTC.

There are many counts of this clonotype. The chain links TRBV20-1 to TRBJ2-7; 7 bases fit TRBD1. CDR1 is DFQATT, CDR2 SNEGSKA, per germline (reference sequence). V was clipped by 3 bases and J by 2 bases; unmatched bases: 4. The CDR3 totals 13 residues. CDR3 loop: CSASRDRTYEQYF. CDR3 in DNA: TGCAGTGCTAGCCGGGACAGAACCTACGAGCAGTACTTC.

This clonotype was seen once. This may be a read error: a much more frequent sequence differs by one nucleotide. The chain has TRBV5-4 and TRBJ2-5, with D perhaps given as TRBD1 or TRBD2 (6 bases each). This CDR3 comprises 14 residues. Trimming stripped 10 bases from V and 0 bases from J, with 16 bases between. Germline-derived CDR1 and CDR2 are SGHNT and YYREEE (reference sequence). This CDR3 is CAGGGPGDQETQYF. CDR3 coding DNA: TGTGCCGGGGGCGGGCCGGGAGACCAAGAGACCCAGTACTTC. Full variable domain (rest looked up from reference TRBV5-4 and TRBJ2-5): ETGVTQSPTHLIKTRGQQVTLRCSSQSGHNTVSWYQQALGQGPQFIFQYYREEENGRGNFPPRFSGLQFPNYSSELNVNALELDDSALYLCAGGGPGDQETQYFGPGTRLLVL.

There are many counts of this clonotype. The CDR3 sequence: CSARVWRVSSYEQYF. The CDR3 bases are TGCAGTGCTAGAGTATGGAGGGTTAGCTCCTACGAGCAGTACTTC. The V and J genes are TRBV20-1 and TRBJ2-7, with D perhaps matching TRBD2 (6 bases). V was trimmed by 1 base and J by 0 bases, leaving 13 bases between them. Germline V gene data show CDR1 as DFQATT and CDR2 as SNEGSKA (reference sequence). The CDR3 covers 15 residues.

The chain is built from TRBV27 and TRBJ1-5; TRBD1 matches at 7 bases. This CDR3 comprises 15 residues. CDR1 MNHEY and CDR2 SMNVEV come from the germline V gene (reference sequence). The junction had 5 bases not matched to a gene; V was cut back by 6 bases and J by 0 bases. The CDR3 DNA reads TGTGCCAGCAGCCAGGACAGGTTTAGCAATCAGCCCCAGCATTTT. Its protein product is CASSQDRFSNQPQHF.

This chain links TRBV24-1 with TRBJ2-7; TRBD1 matches at 11 bases. The CDR3 is 16 amino acids. Germline trimming cut 2 bases from V and 2 bases from J; bases unmatched to any gene: 4. The germline gives CDR1 KGHDR, CDR2 SFDVKD. Here the CDR3 reads CATSDSPGQGAYEQYF. The CDR3 DNA follows: TGTGCCACCAGTGATTCGCCGGGACAGGGGGCCTACGAGCAGTACTTC.

This clonotype was seen repeatedly, ten times or more. The chain uses TRBV29-1 and TRBJ2-2, with 8 nucleotides matching TRBD1. There are 13 residues in the CDR3. Germline values: CDR1 SQVTM, CDR2 ANQGSEA. With 5 bases clipped from V and 4 bases from J, the junction kept 3 bases outside the gene matches. CDR3 sequence: CSVWTGSTGELFF. The CDR3 nucleotides read TGCAGCGTTTGGACAGGGAGCACCGGGGAGCTGTTTTTT.

The V call is TRBV20-1, the J call TRBJ1-1; the match to TRBD1 covers 9 bases. Germline CDR1 is DFQATT and CDR2 is SNEGSKA (reference sequence). V lost 3 bases and J lost 4; bases outside the gene matches: 9. This CDR3 has 15 amino acids. CDR3 DNA sequence: TGCAGTGCTAGTGACAGGGACAGGGCGCCCACTGAAGCTTTCTTT. As protein: CSASDRDRAPTEAFF.

In nucleotides, the CDR3 is TGTGCCAGCAGCACTAGGACGGAGAACACCATATATTTT. This codes for CASSTRTENTIYF. The chain recombines TRBV7-9 with TRBJ1-3, with no clear D. Per germline, CDR1 SEHNR and CDR2 FQNEAQ (reference sequence). V lost 5 bases to trimming and J lost 7 bases, with 12 bases between them. The CDR3 is 13 residues long.

This clonotype showed up many times. This chain joins TRBV20-1 and TRBJ2-5; D remains ambiguous. Germline values: CDR1 DFQATT, CDR2 SNEGSKA (reference sequence). V was pared by 5 bases and J by 6 bases, with 16 bases between. The CDR3 loop spans 13 amino acids. In nucleotides, the CDR3 is TGCAGTGCTGGGGAACAGATCTTGCAGACCCAGTACTTC. Its translation: CSAGEQILQTQYF.

This sequence joins TRBV2 and TRBJ2-7; perhaps TRBD2 as D (6 bases). Germline lookup yields CDR1 SNHLY and CDR2 FYNNEI. V lost 4 bases and J 4 bases, leaving 23 bases between the germline ends. CDR3 length: 17 residues. This CDR3 is CASSARDPSTGDYEQYF. CDR3 DNA sequence: TGTGCCAGCAGTGCTAGAGATCCCTCCACGGGAGATTACGAGCAGTACTTC.